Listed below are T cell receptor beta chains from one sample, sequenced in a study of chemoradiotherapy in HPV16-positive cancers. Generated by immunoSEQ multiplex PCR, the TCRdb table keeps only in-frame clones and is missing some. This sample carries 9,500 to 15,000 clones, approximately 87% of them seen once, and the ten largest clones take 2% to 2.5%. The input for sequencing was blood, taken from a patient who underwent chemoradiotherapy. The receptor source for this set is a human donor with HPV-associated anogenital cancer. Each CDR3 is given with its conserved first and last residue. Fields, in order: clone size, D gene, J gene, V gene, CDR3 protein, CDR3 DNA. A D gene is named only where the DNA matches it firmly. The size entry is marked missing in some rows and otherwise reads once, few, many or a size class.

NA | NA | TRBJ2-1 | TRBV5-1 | CASTNVRDSERDEQFF | TGCGCCAGCACTAATGTACGGGACTCGGAGAGGGATGAGCAGTTCTTC
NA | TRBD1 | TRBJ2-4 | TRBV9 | CASSAGGLQNIQYF | TGTGCCAGCAGCGCAGGGGGCCTTCAAAACATTCAGTACTTC
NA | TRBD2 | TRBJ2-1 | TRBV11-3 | CASSHRLAGNNEQFF | TGTGCCAGCAGCCACAGACTAGCGGGTAACAATGAGCAGTTCTTC
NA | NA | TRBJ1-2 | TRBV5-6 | CASSFPMGGDANNYGYTF | TGTGCCAGCAGCTTTCCTATGGGGGGGGACGCCAATAACTATGGCTACACCTTC
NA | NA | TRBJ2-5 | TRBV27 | CASSSQETQYF | TGTGCCAGCAGTTCACAAGAGACCCAGTACTTC
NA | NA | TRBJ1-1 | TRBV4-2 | CASSQEGGTEAFF | TGTGCCAGCAGCCAAGAAGGGGGCACTGAAGCTTTCTTT
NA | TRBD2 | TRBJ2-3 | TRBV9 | CASSALAGGFASTDTQYF | TGTGCCAGCTCGGCTCTAGCGGGGGGGTTCGCGAGCACAGATACGCAGTATTTT
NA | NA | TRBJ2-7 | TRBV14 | CASSQRQTLAHEQYF | TGTGCCAGCAGCCAAAGGCAAACCCTGGCCCACGAGCAGTACTTC
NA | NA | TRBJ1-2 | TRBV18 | CASSPREGDGGYTF | TGTGCCAGCTCACCACGAGAGGGGGATGGTGGCTACACCTTC
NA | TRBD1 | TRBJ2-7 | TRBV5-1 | CASSKGQGSYEQYF | TGCGCCAGCAGCAAGGGACAGGGCTCCTACGAGCAGTACTTC
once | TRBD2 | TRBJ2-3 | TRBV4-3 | CASSQVQRGYADTQYF | TGCGCCAGCAGCCAAGTTCAGCGGGGATACGCAGATACGCAGTATTTT
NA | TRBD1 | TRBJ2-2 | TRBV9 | CASSVPFAGGTGELFF | TGTGCCAGCAGCGTCCCGTTCGCAGGGGGAACCGGGGAGCTGTTTTTT
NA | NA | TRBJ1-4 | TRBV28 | CASTTGLFYEKLFF | TGTGCCAGCACTACAGGGTTGTTTTATGAAAAACTGTTTTTT
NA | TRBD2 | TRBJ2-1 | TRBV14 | CASSLPLGGVKDNEQFF | TGTGCCAGCAGCCTTCCTCTGGGGGGGGTCAAGGACAATGAGCAGTTCTTC
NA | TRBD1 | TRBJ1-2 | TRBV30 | CAWSRDRAFRGYTF | TGTGCCTGGAGTCGGGACAGGGCATTCCGTGGCTACACCTTC
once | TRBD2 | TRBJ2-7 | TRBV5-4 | CASSFGLAGVHEQYF | TGTGCCAGCAGCTTCGGACTAGCGGGGGTCCACGAGCAGTACTTC
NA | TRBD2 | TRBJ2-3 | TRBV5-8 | CASSPGLAGGTDTQYF | TGTGCCAGCAGCCCGGGACTAGCGGGGGGCACAGATACGCAGTATTTT
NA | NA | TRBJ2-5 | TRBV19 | CASSRSRGQQETQYF | TGTGCCAGTAGCCGATCTCGGGGGCAACAAGAGACCCAGTACTTC
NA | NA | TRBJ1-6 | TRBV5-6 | CASSLWPGWDSPLHF | TGTGCCAGCAGCTTGTGGCCGGGGTGGGATTCACCCCTCCACTTT
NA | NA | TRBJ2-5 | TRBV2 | CASERRWGGRGGGFQETQYF | TGTGCCAGCGAGCGGAGGTGGGGGGGCAGAGGCGGGGGCTTCCAAGAGACCCAGTACTTC
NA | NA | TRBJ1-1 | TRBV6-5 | CASSVYRYTEAFF | TGTGCCAGCAGCGTTTACCGGTACACTGAAGCTTTCTTT